The clone carrying this T cell receptor (beta chain) was seen repeatedly, ten times or more. Its target is unknown. This sample is drawn from a study of identical twins. TCRdb re-called the 5' RACE reads with MiXCR, one entry per CDR3 protein. Counted here are about 240,000 distinct CDR3 sequences, over 9.5% occurring once; the ten biggest clones make up 9% to 10%. The study, taken as a whole, reports: Cord blood's abundant beta clonotypes had fewer insertions, unlike memory repertoires. The presence of invariant MAIT and iNKT cells could partly confound analyses of zero-insertion sequences. Those out-of-frame alpha sequences shared by twins showed an excess of low generation probability.

Germline V gene lookup returns CDR1 SGHDN and CDR2 FVKESK. The CDR3 is 19 amino acids. Germline trimming cut 1 base from V and 1 base from J; bases unmatched to any gene: 5. The chain is built from TRBV14 and TRBJ2-1; 15 bases are a match to TRBD2. The sample comprised memory T cells sorted from blood. This TCR was sampled from a man aged 45-65 years in good health. As DNA, the CDR3 is TGTGCCAGCAGCCAAGGGACTAGCGGGAGGGTGGGGTCCTACAATGAGCAGTTCTTC. It encodes CASSQGTSGRVGSYNEQFF.